These 18 T cell receptor beta chains share one sample of origin, sequenced in a study of blood T cell repertoires in COVID-19. Sequencing was performed with immunoSEQ multiplex PCR; in TCRdb, only in-frame clones are kept and a portion is missing. The sample shows tens of thousands of clones, more than 75% of them seen only once. Material: peripheral blood. Every receptor here comes from a human donor in a cohort sampled during active COVID-19.

The V gene is TRBV11-2, the J gene TRBJ2-7; D is undetermined. Germline-derived CDR1 and CDR2 are SGHAT and FQNNGV. Trimming took off 0 bases at V and 0 bases at J, with 9 bases between the two ends. The CDR3 extends over 15 amino acids. CDR3 nucleotides: TGTGCCAGCAGCTTAGACCGCCTCAGCTCCTACGAGCAGTACTTC. As protein: CASSLDRLSSYEQYF.

This clone was found once. This sequence joins TRBV7-6 and TRBJ1-1, with D possibly being TRBD1 (6 bases). V lost 5 bases and J 3 bases, leaving 13 bases between the germline ends. The CDR3 is 14 residues long. CDR1 and CDR2 (germline): SGHVS, FNYEAQ. The CDR3 DNA follows: TGTGCCAGCAGCGTAAATAAGGGGGACACTGAAGCTTTCTTT. Its translation is CASSVNKGDTEAFF.

V and J are TRBV5-4 and TRBJ2-3, with 11 bases that match TRBD2. This CDR3 comprises 15 residues. CDR1 is SGHNT, CDR2 YYREEE, per germline (reference sequence). The V and J ends lost 4 bases and 6 bases, in that order; junction bases with no gene match: 7. In nucleotides, the CDR3 is TGTGCCAGCAGCCGTAGCGGGAGGGCCGGCGATACGCAGTATTTT. It is translated as CASSRSGRAGDTQYF.

This chain joins TRBV5-1 and TRBJ2-7, with 8 bases lining up with TRBD1. The CDR3 extends over 14 amino acids. Per germline, CDR1 SGHRS and CDR2 YFSETQ. Losses at the gene ends were 4 bases for V and 4 bases for J; bases not matched to a gene: 7. CDR3 region: CASSHGQGFYEQYF. CDR3 DNA sequence: TGCGCCAGCAGCCACGGACAGGGTTTTTACGAGCAGTACTTC.

This clone came up once. The chain employs TRBV3-1 (or the pseudogene TRBV3-2) and TRBJ1-6; D perhaps matches TRBD1 (6 bases). The CDR3 runs to 16 residues. Germline V CDR1 and CDR2: LGHDT, YNNKEL (reference sequence). V lost 1 base and J lost 9, with 16 bases in between. The CDR3 here is CASSQAIGGLGSPLHF. The CDR3, as DNA: TGTGCCAGCAGCCAAGCGATCGGGGGGCTCGGTTCACCCCTCCACTTT.

This clone was counted a single time. The chain is built from TRBV9 and TRBJ2-4, with D possibly matching TRBD2 (6 bases). The V end lost 10 bases, the J end lost 0 bases, and 20 bases lay between the germline ends. The V gene's germline CDR1 is SGDLS and CDR2 YYNGEE. The length of the CDR3 is 16 residues. CDR3 loop: CASRERERVAKNIQYF. The DNA of the CDR3 is TGTGCCTCGCGGGAAAGGGAGCGAGTAGCCAAAAACATTCAGTACTTC.

CDR3 protein: CAISESDGTGDQPQHF. Here the CDR3 DNA reads TGTGCCATCAGTGAGTCGGACGGGACAGGGGACCAGCCCCAGCATTTT. The rearrangement uses TRBV10-3 and TRBJ1-5, with 10 bases matching TRBD1. Germline CDR1 ENHRY, CDR2 SYGVKD. CDR3 length: 16 residues. Germline trimming cut 0 bases from V and 7 bases from J; bases unmatched to any gene: 6.

J is TRBJ1-4 and V is TRBV28, with TRBD1 matching over 8 bases. The V gene's germline CDR1 is MDHEN and CDR2 SYDVKM. The CDR3 consists of 14 residues. J gave up 7 bases and V 4 bases, and 5 bases lay outside the gene matches. The CDR3 reads CASSSTGVIEKLFF. In DNA form, the CDR3 reads TGTGCCAGCAGTTCGACAGGGGTGATTGAAAAACTGTTTTTT.

Only a few counts were recorded for this clone. The rearrangement links TRBV19 to TRBJ2-5, with D perhaps TRBD2 (9 bases). The CDR3 runs 14 residues. The germline V and J ends were trimmed by 5 bases and 10 bases, with 20 bases remaining between them. From germline, CDR1 is LNHDA and CDR2 SQIVND (reference sequence). CDR3 sequence: CASSAWDRREGQYF. The CDR3 region has the DNA TGTGCCAGTAGTGCATGGGACAGGCGGGAGGGCCAGTACTTC.

The chain recombines TRBV6-2 or TRBV6-3 with TRBJ1-5; D is ambiguous. CDR3 length: 15 amino acids. Germline lookup yields CDR1 MNHEY and CDR2 SVGEGT. V was clipped by 0 bases and J by 3 bases, with 9 bases between them. The CDR3 DNA sequence: TGTGCCAGCAGTTACTCGTTCAGCGTCAATCAGCCCCAGCATTTT. Translating it yields CASSYSFSVNQPQHF.

This chain connects TRBV21-1 to TRBJ2-7; TRBD1, as called in the table, went unchecked against the DNA. TRBV21-1 is given as a pseudogene. The CDR3 extends over 16 amino acids. The CDR3 coding sequence is TGTGCCAGCAGCGCCCTTCTCAGATTCCTTGCCTACGAGCAGTACTTC. Translation gives CASSALLRFLAYEQYF.

The chain has TRBV6-5 and TRBJ1-5, with D possibly matching TRBD1 (6 bases). Germline-derived CDR1 and CDR2 are MNHEY and SVGAGI. The CDR3 extends over 14 amino acids. Trimming took 8 bases from V and 2 from J, leaving 13 bases between them. The CDR3 nucleotides are TGTGCCAGCCGTTCAGGGGTGGGCAATCAGCCCCAGCATTTT. It yields the protein CASRSGVGNQPQHF.

The count of this clone is one. This chain joins TRBV11-3 and TRBJ2-3, with TRBD2 as a possible D gene (7 bases). The V gene's germline CDR1 is SGHNT and CDR2 YENEEA. There are 13 residues in the CDR3. Deletions cut 5 bases from V and 9 bases from J, with 15 bases between. Here the CDR3 reads CASSPPGEGTQYF. CDR3 coding DNA: TGTGCCAGCAGCCCCCCAGGGGAGGGCACGCAGTATTTT. Drawing the rest from reference TRBV11-3 and TRBJ2-3, the complete variable domain is EAGVVQSPRYKIIEKKQPVAFWCNPISGHNTLYWYLQNLGQGPELLIRYENEEAVDDSQLPKDRFSAERLKGVDSTLKIQPAELGDSAVYLCASSPPGEGTQYFGPGTRLTVL.

This clone occurred a few times. J is TRBJ1-4 and V is TRBV6-1; D possibly corresponds to TRBD1 (6 bases). CDR1 and CDR2 from the germline V gene are MNHNS and SASEGT. V lost 3 bases and J lost 6, with 11 bases in between. The CDR3 consists of 14 residues. In DNA, the CDR3 is TGTGCCAGCAGTGAGCCGGGGGGCCATGAAAAACTGTTTTTT. This encodes CASSEPGGHEKLFF.

This clone showed up just a few times. The CDR3 DNA reads TGTGCCACCAGCCTCCGCCCCGGGACAGATAGCAATCAGCCCCAGCATTTT. Translated: CATSLRPGTDSNQPQHF. This rearrangement joins TRBV15 to TRBJ1-5; 7 bases match TRBD1. The CDR3 consists of 17 residues. J gave up 0 bases and V 5 bases, and 10 bases lay outside the gene matches. CDR1 and CDR2 from the germline V gene are LNHNV and YYDKDF (reference sequence).

The chain is built from TRBV6-5 and TRBJ2-7; 8 bases map to TRBD2. CDR3 length: 14 amino acids. Germline CDR1 and CDR2: MNHEY and SVGAGI. The V gene end was trimmed by 6 bases and the J gene end by 4 bases; junction bases not matched to a gene: 8. This CDR3 reads CASRASGSIYEQYF. DNA of the CDR3: TGTGCCAGCAGAGCGAGCGGGAGTATTTACGAGCAGTACTTC.

This chain connects TRBV5-8 to TRBJ1-3; a possible D gene is TRBD1 (5 bases). The germline CDR1 and CDR2 sequences are SGHTS and YDEGEE. CDR3 size: 14 residues. Trimming took off 4 bases at V and 0 bases at J, with 8 bases between the two ends. The DNA for the CDR3 is TGTGCCAGCAGCCAGGGTACCTCTGGAAACACCATATATTTT. Translation: CASSQGTSGNTIYF.

The chain carries TRBV7-3 and TRBJ2-3; 14 bases agree with TRBD2. V was pared by 5 bases and J by 8 bases, with 6 bases of the junction left unmatched. Germline assignment: CDR1 SGHTA and CDR2 FQGTGA. The CDR3 covers 15 residues. DNA of the CDR3: TGTGCCAGCAGCCCCGGGACTAGCGGGAGACTTACGCAGTATTTT. Translating it yields CASSPGTSGRLTQYF.